This is a list of T cell receptor beta chains from one sample in a study. One entry per CDR3 protein, called by TCRdb with MiXCR from the RT-PCR reads. This table holds 650,000 to 800,000 distinct CDR3 sequences, 13% to 15% found once. Input material: memory CD4+ T cells from blood. Receptors originate from a female donor in good health, serving as a healthy control. Both conserved end residues are part of each CDR3. The D gene is left open where the match is weak. Expanded clones are given a class, and other clones once, few, many or no size at all.

d_call cdr3_length j_call clone_size v_call cdr3_aa cdr3_nt
TRBD1 15 TRBJ1-1 few TRBV4-1 CASSLPLQGVTEAFF TGCGCCAGCAGCCTCCCCCTACAGGGGGTAACTGAAGCTTTCTTT
TRBD2 15 TRBJ2-1 NA TRBV5-1 CASSLIAGNYNEQFF TGCGCCAGCAGCCTCATAGCGGGAAACTACAATGAGCAGTTCTTC
NA 14 TRBJ2-5 few TRBV5-1 CASSPQGPQETQYF TGCGCCAGCAGCCCCCAAGGGCCCCAAGAGACCCAGTACTTC
NA 17 TRBJ2-7 NA TRBV5-1 CASSFTLGDKATYEQYF TGCGCCAGCAGCTTCACTCTTGGGGACAAAGCCACCTACGAGCAGTACTTC
NA 18 TRBJ2-6 NA TRBV7-2 CASSFRIGRAGGANVLTF TGTGCCAGCAGCTTCCGAATTGGGCGGGCCGGTGGGGCCAACGTCCTGACTTTC
TRBD1 17 TRBJ2-1 many TRBV24-1 CATSDRAQRQGRNEQFF TGTGCCACCAGTGATCGCGCCCAGAGACAGGGTAGGAATGAGCAGTTCTTC
NA 17 TRBJ2-5 many TRBV5-1 CASSLSRFAQGQETQYF TGCGCCAGCAGCTTGAGTCGGTTTGCGCAGGGACAAGAGACCCAGTACTTC
NA 14 TRBJ1-5 few TRBV4-1 CASSQVTGNQPQHF TGCGCCAGCAGCCAAGTTACAGGGAATCAGCCCCAGCATTTT
TRBD1 14 TRBJ2-7 NA TRBV12-3/TRBV12-4 CASSLARTGYEQYF TGTGCCAGCAGTTTAGCCCGGACAGGGTACGAGCAGTACTTC
NA 14 TRBJ2-4 many TRBV5-1 CASSSGHQGDIQYF TGCGCCAGCAGCTCGGGACACCAAGGGGACATTCAGTACTTC
NA 12 TRBJ2-1 many TRBV20-1 CGTTRLGYEQFF TGCGGAACCACGCGGCTTGGGTATGAGCAGTTCTTC
NA 13 TRBJ2-7 many TRBV6-1 CASNRDADDEQYF TGTGCCAGCAACCGGGATGCCGACGACGAGCAGTACTTC
NA 14 TRBJ2-1 few TRBV9 CASSLDGYYNEQFF TGTGCCAGCAGCCTGGACGGATACTACAATGAGCAGTTCTTC
TRBD2 16 TRBJ2-2 once TRBV27 CASSAHGLAGTGELFF TGTGCCAGCAGCGCCCACGGACTAGCGGGCACCGGGGAGCTGTTTTTT
NA 14 TRBJ2-5 NA TRBV6-1 CASSEVGGGETQYF TGTGCCAGCAGTGAAGTCGGGGGCGGTGAGACCCAGTACTTC
NA 13 TRBJ1-1 few TRBV6-5 CASFIRWNTEAFF TGTGCCAGCTTCATCAGGTGGAACACTGAAGCTTTCTTT
NA 13 TRBJ2-2 few TRBV5-1 CASMARNTGELFF TGCGCCAGCATGGCCCGGAACACCGGGGAGCTGTTTTTT
TRBD1 16 TRBJ1-2 NA TRBV24-1 CATSDPLGQGNYGYTF TGTGCCACCAGTGATCCCCTAGGACAGGGCAACTATGGCTACACCTTC
NA 11 TRBJ2-1 NA TRBV7-2 CASSLDLRQFF TGTGCCAGCAGCTTAGACCTCCGACAGTTCTTC
NA 11 TRBJ2-7 NA TRBV28 CASNRGLEQYF TGTGCCAGCAATCGGGGGCTCGAGCAGTACTTC
NA 16 TRBJ2-7 many TRBV6-5 CASSYVQGWSSYEQYF TGTGCCAGCAGTTACGTGCAGGGTTGGTCCTCCTACGAGCAGTACTTC
TRBD2 14 TRBJ2-6 few TRBV20-1 CSASGGAGANVLTF TGCAGTGCTAGCGGGGGGGCTGGGGCCAACGTCCTGACTTTC
TRBD2 17 TRBJ2-1 few TRBV20-1 CSARAGEGGVSYNEQFF TGCAGTGCTAGAGCGGGGGAGGGCGGGGTCTCCTACAATGAGCAGTTCTTC
NA 13 TRBJ2-3 many TRBV25-1 CASSVPGTTTQYF TGTGCCAGCAGTGTGCCGGGGACAACGACGCAGTATTTT
NA 15 TRBJ2-3 few TRBV12-5 CASGPSVGSENTQYF TGTGCTAGTGGGCCTAGTGTCGGGAGCGAGAATACGCAGTATTTT
NA 15 TRBJ2-5 NA TRBV5-4 CASSRQDSLGETQYF TGTGCCAGCAGCAGACAGGACAGTCTAGGAGAGACCCAGTACTTC
NA 12 TRBJ1-2 NA TRBV27 CASMGLTYGYTF TGTGCCAGCATGGGGCTTACCTATGGCTACACCTTC
TRBD2 14 TRBJ2-7 few TRBV7-9 CASSFVWREDEQYF TGTGCCAGCAGCTTCGTCTGGCGGGAGGACGAGCAGTACTTC
NA 14 TRBJ2-1 NA TRBV5-5 CASSFGQGNNEQFF TGTGCCAGCAGCTTTGGGCAAGGTAACAATGAGCAGTTCTTC
NA 13 TRBJ1-5 NA TRBV7-2 CASSFNPDQPQHF TGTGCCAGCAGCTTCAACCCGGATCAGCCCCAGCATTTT
NA 14 TRBJ2-3 few TRBV6-1 CATVLGDGTDTQYF TGTGCCACCGTACTTGGGGACGGCACAGATACGCAGTATTTT
TRBD2 15 TRBJ2-7 once TRBV7-2 CASTWGLALALEQYF TGTGCCAGCACCTGGGGACTAGCACTAGCCTTGGAGCAGTACTTC
NA 15 TRBJ2-7 NA TRBV5-1 CASSSGETVTYEQYF TGCGCCAGCAGCTCGGGAGAGACAGTGACCTACGAGCAGTACTTC
NA 14 TRBJ2-2 few TRBV24-1 CATSDRHAAGELFF TGTGCCACCAGTGATCGACACGCGGCCGGGGAGCTGTTTTTT
NA 14 TRBJ1-2 many TRBV6-5 CASSYMAGRDGYTF TGTGCCAGCAGTTACATGGCGGGTAGGGATGGCTACACCTTC
NA 14 TRBJ1-2 many TRBV10-3 CAISEGQFNYGYTF TGTGCCATCAGTGAGGGACAGTTTAACTATGGCTACACCTTC
NA 16 TRBJ2-4 many TRBV10-3 CAISEGEYLAKNIQYF TGTGCCATCAGTGAGGGGGAGTATCTAGCCAAAAACATTCAGTACTTC
NA 15 TRBJ2-1 NA TRBV6-2/TRBV6-3 CASSSYLKGYNEQFF TGTGCCAGCAGCAGCTATCTCAAAGGTTACAATGAGCAGTTCTTC